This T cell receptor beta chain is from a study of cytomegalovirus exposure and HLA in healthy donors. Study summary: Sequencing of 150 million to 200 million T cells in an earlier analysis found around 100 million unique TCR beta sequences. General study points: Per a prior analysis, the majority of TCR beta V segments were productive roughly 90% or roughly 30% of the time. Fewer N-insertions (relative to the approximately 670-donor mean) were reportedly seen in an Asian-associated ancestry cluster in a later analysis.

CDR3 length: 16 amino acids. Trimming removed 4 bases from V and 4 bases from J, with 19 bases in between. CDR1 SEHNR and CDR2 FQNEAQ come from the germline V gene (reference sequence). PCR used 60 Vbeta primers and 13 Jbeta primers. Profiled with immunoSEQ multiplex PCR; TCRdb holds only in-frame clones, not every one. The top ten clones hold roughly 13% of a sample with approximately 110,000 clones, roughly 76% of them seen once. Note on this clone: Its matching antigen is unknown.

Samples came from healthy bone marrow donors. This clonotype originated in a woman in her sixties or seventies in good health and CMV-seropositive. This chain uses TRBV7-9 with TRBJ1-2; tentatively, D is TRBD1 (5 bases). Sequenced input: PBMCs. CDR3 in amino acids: CASSSSRRGLGYGYTF. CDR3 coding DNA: TGTGCCAGCAGCTCCAGCCGTAGGGGATTAGGCTATGGCTACACCTTC.